This TCR beta chain derives from a study of PD-1 blockade in classical Hodgkin lymphoma. Study-level points and caveats: Whatever underlies the repertoire differences (possibly disease activity or prior therapy) remains undefined. Newly diagnosed patients reportedly trailed healthy donors in baseline TCR diversity.

Profiling relied on immunoSEQ multiplex PCR, and the TCRdb table lists in-frame clones only, not all of them. The data hold under 20,000 clones, with about 90% observed a single time. Trimming removed 7 bases from V and 5 bases from J; junction bases left unmatched: 10. Per germline, CDR1 SNHLY and CDR2 FYNNEI. This CDR3 spans 14 amino acids. The time point here: newly diagnosed, previously untreated cHL patient sample. With respect to this clone: The antigen is unknown.

This TCR derives from a human donor with classical Hodgkin lymphoma. The chain links TRBV2 to TRBJ2-5; 7 bases fit TRBD1. What was sequenced was peripheral blood mononuclear cells (PBMCs). Here the CDR3 DNA reads TGTGCCAGCACCAAGGACAGGTCGTGGGAGACCCAGTACTTC. This sequence encodes CASTKDRSWETQYF.